This is a list of T cell receptor beta chains from one sample in a study of T cell responses to AZD1222 COVID-19 vaccine. Sequencing was performed with immunoSEQ multiplex PCR; in TCRdb, only in-frame clones are kept and a portion is missing. The data hold approximately 31,000 clones, with approximately 88% observed a single time. This specimen consisted of peripheral blood, obtained 28 days after the second AZD1222 dose. These receptor sequences come from an adult who received the AZD1222 COVID-19 vaccine. The CDR3 runs from the conserved cysteine through the conserved F or W. Each record gives: D gene, V gene, clone size, J gene, CDR3 protein, CDR3 DNA. D genes are given only for firm matches. Clone size is stated in some rows and not others, as once, few, many or a class when expanded.

d_call: .; v_call: TRBV5-5; clone_size: .; j_call: TRBJ1-4; cdr3_aa: CASSLTLAGGVGKLFF; cdr3_nt: TGTGCCAGCAGCTTAACATTAGCCGGAGGGGTCGGAAAACTGTTTTTT
d_call: .; v_call: TRBV7-8; clone_size: .; j_call: TRBJ1-6; cdr3_aa: CASSLETRINNSPLHF; cdr3_nt: TGTGCCAGCAGCTTAGAAACCAGGATTAATAATTCACCCCTCCACTTT
d_call: .; v_call: TRBV5-5; clone_size: .; j_call: TRBJ2-5; cdr3_aa: CASSLRHFKETQYF; cdr3_nt: TGTGCCAGCAGCTTGCGACATTTTAAAGAGACCCAGTACTTC
d_call: TRBD1; v_call: TRBV19; clone_size: .; j_call: TRBJ2-7; cdr3_aa: CASTPGQGPYEQYF; cdr3_nt: TGTGCCAGTACTCCGGGACAGGGGCCCTACGAGCAGTACTTC
d_call: .; v_call: TRBV7-6; clone_size: .; j_call: TRBJ2-7; cdr3_aa: CASSPGRVNEQYF; cdr3_nt: TGTGCCAGCAGCCCGGGGAGAGTTAACGAGCAGTACTTC
d_call: TRBD1; v_call: TRBV7-8; clone_size: .; j_call: TRBJ1-2; cdr3_aa: CASSRGQGYGYTF; cdr3_nt: TGTGCCAGCAGCCGCGGACAGGGCTATGGCTACACCTTC
d_call: .; v_call: TRBV27; clone_size: few; j_call: TRBJ1-6; cdr3_aa: CASSLAGASSPLHF; cdr3_nt: TGTGCCAGCAGTTTAGCGGGGGCGAGTTCACCCCTCCACTTT
d_call: .; v_call: TRBV19; clone_size: once; j_call: TRBJ2-7; cdr3_aa: CASNPGGIGSEQYF; cdr3_nt: TGTGCCAGTAACCCTGGGGGGATTGGTTCCGAGCAGTACTTC
d_call: .; v_call: TRBV7-3; clone_size: .; j_call: TRBJ1-6; cdr3_aa: CASSLNGGADKLHF; cdr3_nt: TGTGCCAGCAGCTTAAACGGTGGGGCCGATAAACTCCACTTT
d_call: TRBD1; v_call: TRBV7-9; clone_size: few; j_call: TRBJ2-7; cdr3_aa: CASSLGQGLDEQYF; cdr3_nt: TGTGCCAGCAGCCTCGGACAGGGTTTAGACGAGCAGTACTTC
d_call: .; v_call: TRBV3-1/TRBV3-2; clone_size: .; j_call: TRBJ1-6; cdr3_aa: CASSQTPSPLHF; cdr3_nt: TGTGCCAGCAGCCAGACGCCTTCACCCCTCCACTTT
d_call: .; v_call: TRBV18; clone_size: .; j_call: TRBJ2-2; cdr3_aa: CATLGQFGPGELFF; cdr3_nt: TGTGCCACCCTTGGGCAATTTGGACCCGGGGAGCTGTTTTTT
d_call: TRBD1; v_call: TRBV5-1; clone_size: .; j_call: TRBJ2-3; cdr3_aa: CASRGQGADTQYF; cdr3_nt: TGCGCCAGCAGAGGACAGGGGGCTGATACGCAGTATTTT
d_call: TRBD1; v_call: TRBV7-7; clone_size: once; j_call: TRBJ2-7; cdr3_aa: CASSLGTQGIHEQYF; cdr3_nt: TGTGCTAGCAGCTTAGGGACACAGGGGATCCACGAGCAGTACTTC
d_call: .; v_call: TRBV7-2; clone_size: .; j_call: TRBJ1-1; cdr3_aa: CASTHLERPNTEAFF; cdr3_nt: TGTGCCAGCACCCATCTCGAGCGCCCGAACACTGAAGCTTTCTTT
d_call: .; v_call: TRBV6-5; clone_size: .; j_call: TRBJ1-1; cdr3_aa: CASSYGWVRGRTEAFF; cdr3_nt: TGTGCCAGCAGTTACGGTTGGGTCCGGGGGCGGACTGAAGCTTTCTTT
d_call: TRBD1; v_call: TRBV6-5; clone_size: .; j_call: TRBJ1-5; cdr3_aa: CASSFGQGQPQHF; cdr3_nt: TGTGCCAGCAGCTTCGGACAGGGTCAGCCCCAGCATTTT
d_call: .; v_call: TRBV2; clone_size: medium-sized; j_call: TRBJ1-5; cdr3_aa: CASSPGRSNQPQHF; cdr3_nt: TGTGCCAGCAGTCCAGGGCGCTCCAATCAGCCCCAGCATTTT
d_call: TRBD1; v_call: TRBV3-1/TRBV3-2; clone_size: .; j_call: TRBJ2-3; cdr3_aa: CASSQDRQGGTDTQYF; cdr3_nt: TGTGCCAGCAGCCAAGATCGACAGGGGGGCACAGATACGCAGTATTTT
d_call: .; v_call: TRBV6-5; clone_size: .; j_call: TRBJ1-3; cdr3_aa: CASRFSRGNTIYF; cdr3_nt: TGTGCCAGCAGGTTCTCACGGGGAAACACCATATATTTT
d_call: .; v_call: TRBV4-2; clone_size: .; j_call: TRBJ1-5; cdr3_aa: CASSQTVGQPQHF; cdr3_nt: TGTGCCAGCAGCCAAACCGTCGGGCAGCCCCAGCATTTT
d_call: .; v_call: TRBV19; clone_size: .; j_call: TRBJ2-2; cdr3_aa: CASSVGGPGELFF; cdr3_nt: TGTGCCAGTAGTGTCGGGGGCCCCGGGGAGCTGTTTTTT
d_call: .; v_call: TRBV6-2/TRBV6-3; clone_size: .; j_call: TRBJ2-1; cdr3_aa: CASSYSALGHNEQFF; cdr3_nt: TGTGCCAGCAGTTACTCGGCTCTAGGACACAATGAGCAGTTCTTC
d_call: .; v_call: TRBV7-8; clone_size: .; j_call: TRBJ2-7; cdr3_aa: CASSLRYEQYF; cdr3_nt: TGTGCCAGCAGCCTGCGCTACGAGCAGTACTTC
d_call: .; v_call: TRBV7-2; clone_size: few; j_call: TRBJ2-7; cdr3_aa: CASSPRGVSYEQYF; cdr3_nt: TGTGCCAGCAGCCCTCGCGGAGTCTCCTACGAGCAGTACTTC
d_call: TRBD2; v_call: TRBV7-2; clone_size: .; j_call: TRBJ2-1; cdr3_aa: CASSLSWRGANEQFF; cdr3_nt: TGTGCCAGCAGCTTAAGTTGGCGGGGGGCCAATGAGCAGTTCTTC
d_call: TRBD1; v_call: TRBV7-9; clone_size: .; j_call: TRBJ2-4; cdr3_aa: CASSPPGFRDSKNIQYF; cdr3_nt: TGTGCCAGCAGCCCACCCGGGTTCCGGGACAGCAAAAACATTCAGTACTTC
d_call: .; v_call: TRBV5-1; clone_size: .; j_call: TRBJ2-7; cdr3_aa: CASGWGASSYEQYF; cdr3_nt: TGCGCCAGCGGCTGGGGGGCAAGCTCCTACGAGCAGTACTTC
d_call: .; v_call: TRBV29-1; clone_size: .; j_call: TRBJ2-3; cdr3_aa: CSAQGPDTQYF; cdr3_nt: TGCAGCGCACAGGGACCAGATACGCAGTATTTT
d_call: .; v_call: TRBV9; clone_size: .; j_call: TRBJ1-3; cdr3_aa: CASSATGLTTTLLSGNTIYF; cdr3_nt: TGTGCCAGCAGCGCCACGGGACTTACTACAACTCTTCTCTCTGGAAACACCATATATTTT
d_call: .; v_call: TRBV6-4; clone_size: .; j_call: TRBJ2-7; cdr3_aa: CASSDPVGINEQYF; cdr3_nt: TGTGCCAGCAGTGATCCGGTAGGGATAAACGAGCAGTACTTC
d_call: TRBD1; v_call: TRBV6-4; clone_size: .; j_call: TRBJ2-1; cdr3_aa: CASSVMTGLENEQFF; cdr3_nt: TGTGCCAGCAGTGTGATGACAGGGTTGGAAAATGAGCAGTTCTTC
d_call: TRBD1; v_call: TRBV5-1; clone_size: .; j_call: TRBJ1-1; cdr3_aa: CASSLAVGQAVKAFF; cdr3_nt: TGCGCCAGCAGCTTGGCCGTTGGACAGGCGGTTAAGGCTTTCTTT
d_call: .; v_call: TRBV19; clone_size: .; j_call: TRBJ1-5; cdr3_aa: CASNTGPGRLNSNQPQHF; cdr3_nt: TGTGCCAGTAATACGGGACCCGGCCGACTCAATAGCAATCAGCCCCAGCATTTT
d_call: .; v_call: TRBV3-1/TRBV3-2; clone_size: .; j_call: TRBJ2-1; cdr3_aa: CASSPRTQGGEQFF; cdr3_nt: TGTGCCAGCAGCCCCCGCACGCAGGGGGGGGAGCAGTTCTTC
d_call: TRBD1; v_call: TRBV24-1; clone_size: .; j_call: TRBJ2-3; cdr3_aa: CATSDVTGGGKDTQYF; cdr3_nt: TGTGCCACCAGTGACGTGACAGGGGGAGGAAAAGATACGCAGTATTTT
d_call: .; v_call: TRBV4-1; clone_size: .; j_call: TRBJ2-5; cdr3_aa: CASSQETEETQYF; cdr3_nt: TGCGCCAGCAGCCAAGAGACTGAAGAGACCCAGTACTTC
d_call: .; v_call: TRBV19; clone_size: .; j_call: TRBJ1-1; cdr3_aa: CASSIQMNTEAFF; cdr3_nt: TGTGCCAGTAGTATACAGATGAACACTGAAGCTTTCTTT
d_call: .; v_call: TRBV19; clone_size: .; j_call: TRBJ1-2; cdr3_aa: CASSSPGENYGYTF; cdr3_nt: TGTGCCAGTAGTTCCCCTGGAGAAAACTATGGCTACACCTTC
d_call: .; v_call: TRBV7-2; clone_size: .; j_call: TRBJ1-4; cdr3_aa: CASSRDDEKLFF; cdr3_nt: TGTGCCAGCAGCCGGGACGATGAAAAACTGTTTTTT
d_call: .; v_call: TRBV6-5; clone_size: once; j_call: TRBJ1-3; cdr3_aa: CASRRQASGNTIYF; cdr3_nt: TGTGCCAGCAGAAGACAGGCAAGTGGAAACACCATATATTTT
d_call: .; v_call: TRBV4-3; clone_size: .; j_call: TRBJ1-5; cdr3_aa: CASSQDAGFGNQPQHF; cdr3_nt: TGCGCCAGCAGCCAAGACGCGGGTTTTGGCAATCAGCCCCAGCATTTT
d_call: TRBD1; v_call: TRBV9; clone_size: .; j_call: TRBJ2-1; cdr3_aa: CASSVVGQGGEQFF; cdr3_nt: TGTGCCAGCAGCGTAGTAGGACAGGGCGGTGAGCAGTTCTTC
d_call: TRBD1; v_call: TRBV27; clone_size: .; j_call: TRBJ2-3; cdr3_aa: CASSPDRSPSTDTQYF; cdr3_nt: TGTGCCAGCAGTCCGGACAGGAGTCCTAGCACAGATACGCAGTATTTT
d_call: .; v_call: TRBV4-1; clone_size: .; j_call: TRBJ2-7; cdr3_aa: CASSLLGAPEQYF; cdr3_nt: TGCGCCAGCAGCCTCCTCGGCGCCCCCGAGCAGTACTTC
d_call: TRBD2; v_call: TRBV2; clone_size: .; j_call: TRBJ2-1; cdr3_aa: CASSTGTSGLNEQFF; cdr3_nt: TGTGCCAGCAGTACCGGGACTAGCGGGCTGAATGAGCAGTTCTTC
d_call: .; v_call: TRBV11-2; clone_size: .; j_call: TRBJ1-1; cdr3_aa: CASSLDRVGSEAFF; cdr3_nt: TGTGCCAGCAGCTTAGACAGGGTCGGGTCTGAAGCTTTCTTT
d_call: .; v_call: TRBV10-3; clone_size: .; j_call: TRBJ2-3; cdr3_aa: CAISSPGVYTQYF; cdr3_nt: TGTGCCATCAGCTCCCCAGGGGTTTATACGCAGTATTTT
d_call: TRBD2; v_call: TRBV11-2; clone_size: .; j_call: TRBJ2-1; cdr3_aa: CASSLEGGRAGVGFF; cdr3_nt: TGTGCCAGCAGCTTAGAAGGCGGCCGAGCGGGGGTAGGTTTCTTC
d_call: .; v_call: TRBV28; clone_size: .; j_call: TRBJ1-1; cdr3_aa: CASRDQGRMNTEAFF; cdr3_nt: TGTGCCAGCAGGGACCAGGGACGGATGAACACTGAAGCTTTCTTT
d_call: .; v_call: TRBV5-1; clone_size: .; j_call: TRBJ2-5; cdr3_aa: CASSQTDGETQYF; cdr3_nt: TGCGCCAGCAGCCAAACCGACGGGGAGACCCAGTACTTC
d_call: TRBD1; v_call: TRBV11-1; clone_size: once; j_call: TRBJ1-1; cdr3_aa: CASSLVTGGAGAFF; cdr3_nt: TGTGCCAGCAGCTTAGTAACAGGGGGCGCGGGAGCTTTCTTT
d_call: TRBD1; v_call: TRBV10-3; clone_size: .; j_call: TRBJ1-2; cdr3_aa: CAISDRQGHGYTF; cdr3_nt: TGTGCCATCAGTGACCGACAGGGTCATGGCTACACCTTC
d_call: TRBD1; v_call: TRBV6-5; clone_size: .; j_call: TRBJ2-3; cdr3_aa: CASNERQGTDTQYF; cdr3_nt: TGTGCCAGCAACGAACGACAGGGGACAGATACGCAGTATTTT
d_call: .; v_call: TRBV12-3/TRBV12-4; clone_size: .; j_call: TRBJ2-2; cdr3_aa: CASSFLVSGELFF; cdr3_nt: TGTGCCAGCAGTTTCTTAGTGTCCGGGGAGCTGTTTTTT